The rows below give T cell receptor beta chains drawn from one sample of a study of T cell responses to AZD1222 COVID-19 vaccine. The protocol was immunoSEQ multiplex PCR, while the TCRdb copy is restricted to in-frame clones and leaves out a portion. The data hold about 140,000 clones, with about 92% observed a single time. The sample consisted of peripheral blood, taken on day 0 of AZD1222 vaccination. The receptors were sampled from an adult in good health. Both conserved end residues are part of each CDR3. Fields, in order: V gene, J gene, D gene, clone size, CDR3 protein, CDR3 DNA. The D gene is left open where the match is weak. The size field is filled for only some rows; it gives once, few, many or a size class.

TRBV6-6	TRBJ2-7	-	-	CASGFRQAYEQYF	TGTGCCAGCGGATTTAGACAGGCCTACGAGCAGTACTTC
TRBV25-1	TRBJ2-5	TRBD2	-	CASSEYGGLAFQETQYF	TGTGCCAGCAGTGAATATGGCGGACTAGCGTTTCAAGAGACCCAGTACTTC
TRBV15	TRBJ2-1	-	few	CATSRTTLFDNEQFF	TGTGCCACCAGCAGGACCACACTCTTTGACAATGAGCAGTTCTTC
TRBV9	TRBJ2-3	-	-	CASSGEGIGSTDTQYF	TGTGCCAGCAGCGGGGAAGGTATAGGGAGCACAGATACGCAGTATTTT
TRBV7-2	TRBJ1-3	TRBD1	-	CASSPQGAFSGNTIYF	TGTGCCAGCAGCCCACAGGGGGCGTTTTCTGGAAACACCATATATTTT
TRBV2	TRBJ1-3	-	once	CASSEALLGASSGNTIYF	TGTGCCAGCAGTGAAGCGCTTTTGGGGGCTAGCTCTGGAAACACCATATATTTT
TRBV30	TRBJ1-4	-	-	CAWSVGDEKLFF	TGTGCCTGGAGTGTGGGAGACGAAAAACTGTTTTTT
TRBV19	TRBJ2-1	-	-	CASSMIELGSNEQFF	TGTGCCAGTAGTATGATAGAGCTCGGGTCCAATGAGCAGTTCTTC
TRBV19	TRBJ2-2	-	-	CASSIAGKSAGELFF	TGTGCCAGTAGTATAGCTGGGAAATCGGCCGGGGAGCTGTTTTTT
TRBV15	TRBJ1-2	-	-	CATSRARVEAGYTF	TGTGCCACCAGCAGGGCCCGAGTGGAGGCTGGCTACACCTTC
TRBV2	TRBJ2-7	-	once	CASSERRGSSYEQYF	TGTGCCAGCAGTGAGAGAAGGGGTAGCTCCTACGAGCAGTACTTC
TRBV15	TRBJ2-2	TRBD2	-	CATSRDVAGNTGELFF	TGTGCCACCAGCAGAGATGTAGCGGGAAACACCGGGGAGCTGTTTTTT
TRBV6-2/TRBV6-3	TRBJ2-5	-	-	CASSYGGLQETQYF	TGTGCCAGCAGTTACGGGGGACTTCAAGAGACCCAGTACTTC
TRBV7-8	TRBJ1-2	-	-	CASSLDNNYGYTF	TGTGCCAGCAGCTTGGACAATAACTATGGCTACACCTTC
TRBV24-1	TRBJ2-3	TRBD2	once	CATSEGTSGRTDTQYF	TGTGCCACCAGTGAGGGGACTAGCGGGAGAACAGATACGCAGTATTTT
TRBV18	TRBJ2-3	TRBD1	-	CASSPLEGQGATYTQYF	TGTGCCAGCTCACCATTGGAGGGACAGGGGGCAACGTATACGCAGTATTTT
TRBV27	TRBJ1-1	-	-	CASSPGVATEAFF	TGTGCCAGCAGCCCGGGGGTAGCCACTGAAGCTTTCTTT
TRBV19	TRBJ1-2	-	-	CASSTPRGDRGGYTF	TGTGCCAGTAGTACCCCCCGAGGGGATAGGGGTGGCTACACCTTC
TRBV5-6	TRBJ2-7	-	few	CASSNPARREQYF	TGTGCCAGCAGCAACCCCGCCCGGCGCGAGCAGTACTTC
TRBV6-2/TRBV6-3	TRBJ2-1	-	-	CASSFGHNNEQFF	TGTGCCAGCAGTTTTGGACATAACAATGAGCAGTTCTTC
TRBV6-5	TRBJ2-7	-	-	CASSYPRTNYEQYF	TGTGCCAGCAGTTACCCTAGGACTAACTACGAGCAGTACTTC
TRBV18	TRBJ1-3	-	-	CASSPRTLDGNTIYF	TGTGCCAGCTCACCCCGGACGTTGGACGGAAACACCATATATTTT
TRBV4-2	TRBJ2-3	-	-	CASSQELGGTDTQYF	TGTGCCAGCAGCCAAGAACTTGGGGGGACAGATACGCAGTATTTT
TRBV27	TRBJ1-5	-	-	CASRRGGNQPQHF	TGTGCCAGCAGGCGGGGTGGCAATCAGCCCCAGCATTTT
TRBV5-5	TRBJ1-5	-	-	CASSFAEDRRNQPQHF	TGTGCCAGCAGCTTCGCCGAGGACAGAAGGAATCAGCCCCAGCATTTT
TRBV4-3	TRBJ2-7	TRBD2	-	CASSQGLAVSYEQYF	TGCGCCAGCAGCCAGGGACTAGCGGTCTCCTACGAGCAGTACTTC
TRBV6-1	TRBJ1-1	TRBD1	-	CASSDWMGQGLGEAFF	TGTGCCAGCAGTGACTGGATGGGACAGGGACTGGGTGAAGCTTTCTTT
TRBV30	TRBJ1-1	-	-	CAWRVALEAFF	TGTGCCTGGAGGGTGGCCCTTGAAGCTTTCTTT
TRBV7-9	TRBJ1-3	-	-	CASSPSRRGSGNTIYF	TGTGCCAGCAGCCCCTCCCGACGAGGCTCTGGAAACACCATATATTTT
TRBV5-1	TRBJ2-2	-	-	CASSLVSGELFF	TGCGCCAGCAGCTTGGTCTCTGGGGAGCTGTTTTTT
TRBV7-2	TRBJ2-5	TRBD2	-	CASSLPLAGGETQYF	TGTGCCAGCAGCTTACCACTAGCGGGGGGGGAGACCCAGTACTTC
TRBV5-4	TRBJ2-5	-	-	CASSLNRDREETQYF	TGTGCCAGCAGCTTGAACAGGGATCGCGAAGAGACCCAGTACTTC
TRBV4-1	TRBJ1-4	-	-	CACSRGGVTTNEKLFF	TGCGCCTGCAGTCGCGGGGGCGTGACAACTAATGAAAAACTGTTTTTT
TRBV7-9	TRBJ2-1	-	-	CASEDPGHLSNEQFF	TGTGCCAGCGAAGACCCGGGACACCTGAGCAATGAGCAGTTCTTC
TRBV7-3	TRBJ1-2	-	-	CASSLTQGPNYGYTF	TGTGCCAGCAGCTTAACCCAGGGACCCAACTATGGCTACACCTTC
TRBV28	TRBJ1-1	-	once	CASSRPRGRDTEAFF	TGTGCCAGCAGTCGGCCACGGGGGCGCGACACTGAAGCTTTCTTT
TRBV6-5	TRBJ1-4	-	-	CASRTLGGTNEKLFF	TGTGCCAGCAGGACGTTGGGTGGGACTAATGAAAAACTGTTTTTT
TRBV24-1	TRBJ1-1	-	-	CATSDTENTEAFF	TGTGCCACCAGTGATACCGAGAACACTGAAGCTTTCTTT
TRBV11-3	TRBJ1-1	-	-	CASSLGGTPGEAFF	TGTGCCAGCAGCTTAGGTGGCACCCCCGGTGAAGCTTTCTTT